The source of this T cell receptor beta chain is a study of cytomegalovirus exposure and HLA in healthy donors. Study details: Later analysis reported that the 120 validation repertoires shared the platform of the 650 to 700 first-cohort repertoires.

Only one count was recorded for this clone. As yet, its antigen is unknown. V was trimmed by 8 bases and J by 7 bases, leaving 18 bases between them. The germline V gene has CDR1 MNHEY and CDR2 SMNVEV (reference sequence). CDR3 length: 15 residues. Generated by immunoSEQ multiplex PCR, the TCRdb table keeps only in-frame clones and is missing some. Of around 300,000 clones in the sample, roughly 86% were seen once. Study observations and caveats: Rare TCR sequences dominated, though some public TCRs recurred in many donors. The study listed under 200 cytomegalovirus-associated TCR beta chains.

Separation from the roughly 700-subject first cohort characterized the 120-subject validation cohort, to which the donors belonged. Sequencing was carried out using PBMCs. The sequence derives from a man younger than 45 in good health and CMV-seronegative. The chain couples TRBV27 to TRBJ1-6; D ambiguous. DNA for the CDR3: TGTGCCAGCGGTTCTGTTACTCCTGCGAATTCACCCCTCCACTTT. It is translated as CASGSVTPANSPLHF.